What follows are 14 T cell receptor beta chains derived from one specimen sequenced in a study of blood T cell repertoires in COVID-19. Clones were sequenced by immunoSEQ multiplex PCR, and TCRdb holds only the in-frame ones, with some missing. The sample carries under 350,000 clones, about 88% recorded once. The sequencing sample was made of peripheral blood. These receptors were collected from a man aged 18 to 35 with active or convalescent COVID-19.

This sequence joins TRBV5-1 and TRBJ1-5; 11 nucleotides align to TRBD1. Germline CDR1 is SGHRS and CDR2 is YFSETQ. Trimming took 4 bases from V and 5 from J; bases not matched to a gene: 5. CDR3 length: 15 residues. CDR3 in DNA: TGCGCCAGCAGCAGGACAGGGGGCGTAGATCAGCCCCAGCATTTT. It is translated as CASSRTGGVDQPQHF.

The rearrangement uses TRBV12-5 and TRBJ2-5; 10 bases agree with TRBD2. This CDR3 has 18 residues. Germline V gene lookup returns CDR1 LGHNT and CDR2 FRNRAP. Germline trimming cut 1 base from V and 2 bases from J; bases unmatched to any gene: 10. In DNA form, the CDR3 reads TGTGCTAGTGGTTTGGCACCCCTACTAGCGGGGATACAAGAGACCCAGTACTTC. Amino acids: CASGLAPLLAGIQETQYF.

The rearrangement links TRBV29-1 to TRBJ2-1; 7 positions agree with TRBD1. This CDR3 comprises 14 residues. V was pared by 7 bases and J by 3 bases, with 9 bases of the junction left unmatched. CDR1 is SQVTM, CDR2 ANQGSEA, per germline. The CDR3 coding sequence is TGCAGCGGCGGCCGGGACAGTAACTACAATGAGCAGTTCTTC. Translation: CSGGRDSNYNEQFF.

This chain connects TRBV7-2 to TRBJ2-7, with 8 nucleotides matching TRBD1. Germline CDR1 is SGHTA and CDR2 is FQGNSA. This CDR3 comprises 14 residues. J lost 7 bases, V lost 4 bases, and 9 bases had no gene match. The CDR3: CASSYGTGQEEQYF. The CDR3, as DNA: TGTGCCAGCAGCTACGGGACAGGTCAAGAGGAGCAGTACTTC.

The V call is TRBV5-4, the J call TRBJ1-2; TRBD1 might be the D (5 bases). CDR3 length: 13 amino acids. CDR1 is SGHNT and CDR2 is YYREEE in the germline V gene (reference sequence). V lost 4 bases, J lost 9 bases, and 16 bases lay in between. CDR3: CASSLPGEGSYTF. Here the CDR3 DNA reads TGTGCCAGCAGCCTGCCCGGGGAGGGGAGCTACACCTTC.

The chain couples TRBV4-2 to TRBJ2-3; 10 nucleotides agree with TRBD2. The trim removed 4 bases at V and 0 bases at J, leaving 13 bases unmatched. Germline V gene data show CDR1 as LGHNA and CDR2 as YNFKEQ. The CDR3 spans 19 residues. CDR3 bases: TGTGCCAGCAGCCGTTTAGCGGGAGGCCCACAAAGAAGCACAGATACGCAGTATTTT. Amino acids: CASSRLAGGPQRSTDTQYF.

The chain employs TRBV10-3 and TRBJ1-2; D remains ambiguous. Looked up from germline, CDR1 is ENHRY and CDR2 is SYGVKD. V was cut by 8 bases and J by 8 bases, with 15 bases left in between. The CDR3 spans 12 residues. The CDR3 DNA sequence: TGTGCCATCGGGAGAGACGCCTGGGGCTACACCTTC. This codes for CAIGRDAWGYTF.

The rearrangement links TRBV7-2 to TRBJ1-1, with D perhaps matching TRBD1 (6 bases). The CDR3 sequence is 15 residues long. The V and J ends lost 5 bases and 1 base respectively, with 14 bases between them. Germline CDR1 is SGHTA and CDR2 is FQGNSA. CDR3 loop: CASSPWDISNTEAFF. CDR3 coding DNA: TGTGCCAGCAGCCCCTGGGACATATCGAACACTGAAGCTTTCTTT.

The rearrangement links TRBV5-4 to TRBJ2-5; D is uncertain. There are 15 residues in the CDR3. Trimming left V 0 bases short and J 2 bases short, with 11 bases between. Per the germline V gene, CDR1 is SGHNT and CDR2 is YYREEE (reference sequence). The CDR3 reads CASSLGATVQETQYF. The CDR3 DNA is TGTGCCAGCAGCTTGGGGGCGACGGTACAAGAGACCCAGTACTTC. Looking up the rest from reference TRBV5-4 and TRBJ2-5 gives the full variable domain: ETGVTQSPTHLIKTRGQQVTLRCSSQSGHNTVSWYQQALGQGPQFIFQYYREEENGRGNFPPRFSGLQFPNYSSELNVNALELDDSALYLCASSLGATVQETQYFGPGTRLLVL.

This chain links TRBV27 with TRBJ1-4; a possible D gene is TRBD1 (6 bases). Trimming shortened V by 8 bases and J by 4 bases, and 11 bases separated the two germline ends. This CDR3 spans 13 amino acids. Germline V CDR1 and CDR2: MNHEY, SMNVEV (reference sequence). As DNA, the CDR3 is TGTGCCAGCCGGGGACACCTTAATGAAAAACTGTTTTTT. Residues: CASRGHLNEKLFF.

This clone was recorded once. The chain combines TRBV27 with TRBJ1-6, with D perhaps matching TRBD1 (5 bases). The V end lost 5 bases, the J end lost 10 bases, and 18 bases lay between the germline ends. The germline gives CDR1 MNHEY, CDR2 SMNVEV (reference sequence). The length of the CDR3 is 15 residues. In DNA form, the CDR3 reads TGTGCCAGCAGTATAGGACCAGGGATAGGGTCACCCCTCCACTTT. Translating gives CASSIGPGIGSPLHF.

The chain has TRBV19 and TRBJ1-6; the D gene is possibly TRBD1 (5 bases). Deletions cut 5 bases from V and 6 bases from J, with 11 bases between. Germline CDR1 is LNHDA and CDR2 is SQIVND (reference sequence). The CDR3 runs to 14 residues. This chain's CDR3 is CASSQGGTNSPLHF. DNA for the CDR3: TGTGCCAGTAGTCAGGGCGGCACTAATTCACCCCTCCACTTT.

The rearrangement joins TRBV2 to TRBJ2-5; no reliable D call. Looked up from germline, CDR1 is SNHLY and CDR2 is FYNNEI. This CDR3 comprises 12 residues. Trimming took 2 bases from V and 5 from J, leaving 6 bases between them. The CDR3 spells CASSELVETQYF. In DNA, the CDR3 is TGTGCCAGCAGTGAACTAGTGGAGACCCAGTACTTC.

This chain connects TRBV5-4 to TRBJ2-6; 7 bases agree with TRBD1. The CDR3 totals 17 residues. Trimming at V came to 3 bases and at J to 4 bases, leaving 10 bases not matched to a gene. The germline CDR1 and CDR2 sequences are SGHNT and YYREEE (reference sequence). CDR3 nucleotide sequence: TGTGCCAGCAGCTCGAGGCAGACAGGGTCCGGGGCCAACGTCCTGACTTTC. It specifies CASSSRQTGSGANVLTF. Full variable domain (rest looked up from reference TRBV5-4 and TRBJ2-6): ETGVTQSPTHLIKTRGQQVTLRCSSQSGHNTVSWYQQALGQGPQFIFQYYREEENGRGNFPPRFSGLQFPNYSSELNVNALELDDSALYLCASSSRQTGSGANVLTFGAGSRLTVL.